Sequencing of this T cell receptor (beta chain) was carried out in a study of cytomegalovirus exposure and HLA in healthy donors. Germline CDR1 and CDR2: SGDLS and YYNGEE. The CDR3 covers 15 residues. The trim removed 0 bases at V and 0 bases at J, leaving 3 bases unmatched. PCR involved 60 Vbeta and 13 Jbeta primers. The repertoire was sequenced with immunoSEQ multiplex PCR; TCRdb's copy has only in-frame clones and lacks some. This sample yields 150,000 to 200,000 clones, of which roughly 87% are seen a single time; about 1.6% belongs to the top ten. This clonotype was sampled from a girl aged 5-17 years in good health and CMV-seropositive. J is TRBJ2-7 and V is TRBV9, with 7 bases that match TRBD1. Sequenced input: PBMCs. CDR3: CASSVDGTVSYEQYF. CDR3 nucleotide sequence: TGTGCCAGCAGCGTAGACGGGACAGTCTCCTACGAGCAGTACTTC.